Below, 12 T cell receptor beta chains from the same sample are listed, as sequenced in a study of vaccination and CD4 T cells after COVID-19. CD4+ T cells that had been cultured provided DNA sequenced with the Oncomine TCR Beta short-read assay. From the PCR reads, TCRdb called clonotypes with MiXCR, one entry per CDR3 protein. This table has about 19,000 distinct CDR3 sequences, around 50% appearing once. The antigens of these receptors remain unknown. The sample's treatment: roughly 10-day PBMC culture with coronavirus spike peptide pools or control peptides (ViraFEST assay). Sample: CD4+ T cells from blood, cultured in vitro, taken before SARS-CoV-2 vaccination. These receptors originate from a human donor who had recovered from COVID-19.

The V call is TRBV6-5, the J call TRBJ2-3; TRBD2 is a possible D gene (5 bases). Trimming cost V 2 bases and J 1 base, with 10 bases left between them. From germline, CDR1 is MNHEY and CDR2 SVGAGI. The CDR3 has 15 residues. The CDR3 loop is CASSYGSGRTDTQYF. In DNA, the CDR3 is TGTGCCAGCAGTTACGGGAGCGGCCGCACAGATACGCAGTATTTT.

The chain combines TRBV28 with TRBJ1-2, with a weak D call TRBD1 (5 bases). Looked up from germline, CDR1 is MDHEN and CDR2 is SYDVKM. V lost 7 bases and J lost 2, with 17 bases in between. The CDR3 spans 15 residues. CDR3 protein: CASIKRGGGNYGYTF. The CDR3 DNA follows: TGTGCCAGCATCAAACGTGGGGGGGGGAACTATGGCTACACCTTC.

The CDR3 sequence: CASSPIRTVSTDTQYF. Here the CDR3 DNA reads TGTGCCAGCAGCCCCATTCGGACGGTTAGCACAGATACGCAGTATTTT. The chain has TRBV6-2 or TRBV6-3 and TRBJ2-3; the D is unclear. The CDR3 contains 16 residues. Looked up from germline, CDR1 is MNHEY and CDR2 is SVGEGT. V lost 6 bases, J lost 0 bases, and 16 bases lay in between.

The chain couples TRBV12-3 or TRBV12-4 to TRBJ1-5, with unresolved D. The V end was cut by 7 bases, the J end by 2 bases, with 12 bases between. The CDR3 extends over 14 amino acids. This CDR3 is CASNAGLGNQPQHF. The CDR3 coding sequence is TGTGCCAGCAACGCGGGGTTGGGCAATCAGCCCCAGCATTTT.

This clonotype occurred once. This sequence joins TRBV6-1 and TRBJ2-5; D is unresolved. The V gene lost 6 bases and the J gene lost 2 bases, with 16 bases spanning the gap. The CDR3 is made up of 15 amino acids. Germline CDR1 and CDR2: MNHNS and SASEGT. CDR3 in amino acids: CASSRFGFAQETQYF. The CDR3 nucleotides are TGTGCCAGCAGCCGTTTTGGTTTCGCGCAAGAGACCCAGTACTTC.

This clonotype came up a few times. The J gene is TRBJ1-2, the V gene TRBV20-1; 8 bases match TRBD1. Germline lookup yields CDR1 DFQATT and CDR2 SNEGSKA (reference sequence). J was trimmed by 0 bases and V by 6 bases; bases with no gene match: 6. This CDR3 is 14 amino acids long. Here the CDR3 DNA reads TGCAGTGCCGCGACAGGGGCTCCTAACTATGGCTACACCTTC. Protein: CSAATGAPNYGYTF.

This chain uses TRBV7-8 with TRBJ2-7, with D perhaps TRBD1 (6 bases). The CDR3 totals 14 residues. Per the germline V gene, CDR1 is SGHVS and CDR2 is FQNEAQ. Trimming removed 1 base at V and 5 bases at J, with 12 bases between. In nucleotides, the CDR3 is TGTGCCAGCAGCTTAGACAGGGTGAAAGACGAGCAGTACTTC. Its translation is CASSLDRVKDEQYF.

This clonotype appeared a few times. This chain uses TRBV24-1 with TRBJ1-1; tentatively, D is TRBD1 (6 bases). CDR1 is KGHDR, CDR2 SFDVKD, per germline. V was clipped by 4 bases and J by 12 bases, with 14 bases between them. The CDR3 contains 12 residues. The CDR3 region is CATSDITGPPFF. CDR3 coding DNA: TGTGCCACCAGTGACATTACAGGGCCCCCTTTCTTT.

This clonotype was detected only a few times. The rearrangement uses TRBV2 and TRBJ2-5, with 10 bases lining up with TRBD2. The CDR3 is made up of 15 amino acids. The ends lost 3 bases at V and 2 bases at J; junction bases unmatched: 3. Germline V lookup: CDR1 SNHLY, CDR2 FYNNEI. The CDR3 DNA is TGTGCCAGCAGTGACGGACTAGCGGTACAAGAGACCCAGTACTTC. Protein sequence: CASSDGLAVQETQYF.

The chain recombines TRBV7-9 with TRBJ2-1; D gene ambiguous. Trimming pared 3 bases from V and 7 bases from J, leaving 7 bases between. The CDR3 spans 12 residues. Germline V gives CDR1 SEHNR, CDR2 FQNEAQ (reference sequence). This CDR3 is CASSFPRNEQFF. The DNA for the CDR3 is TGTGCCAGCAGCTTCCCGAGAAATGAGCAGTTCTTC.

Here the CDR3 reads CASRRAVGDTGELFF. CDR3 bases: TGCGCCTCCCGAAGGGCCGTCGGGGACACCGGGGAGCTGTTTTTT. The V gene is TRBV4-3, the J gene TRBJ2-2, with D possibly being TRBD2 (5 bases). The CDR3 covers 15 residues. Germline lookup yields CDR1 LGHNA and CDR2 YSLEER. Trimming took 11 bases from V and 3 from J, leaving 19 bases between them.

This clonotype came up once. The rearrangement uses TRBV20-1 and TRBJ2-1, with D unresolved. Germline assignment: CDR1 DFQATT and CDR2 SNEGSKA (reference sequence). The CDR3 length is 11 residues. Deletions cut 0 bases from V and 7 bases from J, with 4 bases between. CDR3 bases: TGCAGTGCTAGAGATAGGAATGAGCAGTTCTTC. It encodes CSARDRNEQFF.